These 18 T cell receptor beta chains came from one sample sequenced in a study of blood T cell repertoires in COVID-19. Some clones are missing from TCRdb's copy, which holds only in-frame ones; the method was immunoSEQ multiplex PCR. Of about 310,000 clones listed, approximately 86% are singletons. The material sequenced was peripheral blood. All receptors come from a man between 70 and 80 years old with acute or convalescent COVID-19.

The V gene is TRBV30, the J gene TRBJ2-3; TRBD2 might be the D (6 bases). Germline-derived CDR1 and CDR2 are GTSNPN and SVGIG (reference sequence). The CDR3 sequence is 14 residues long. Trimming stripped 2 bases from V and 0 bases from J, with 9 bases between. CDR3 coding DNA: TGTGCCTGGAGTCTAGGAGGGAGCACAGATACGCAGTATTTT. The encoded protein is CAWSLGGSTDTQYF.

The rearrangement links TRBV5-1 to TRBJ2-1; D uncertain. The CDR3 length is 15 residues. The germline CDR1 and CDR2 sequences are SGHRS and YFSETQ. Deletions cut 0 bases from V and 5 bases from J, with 12 bases between. The CDR3 DNA follows: TGCGCCAGCAGCTTGGTTCAGGCCATCGACAATGAGCAGTTCTTC. Protein sequence: CASSLVQAIDNEQFF.

The gene calls are TRBV7-2 and TRBJ2-4, with 8 bases matching TRBD2. The V segment lost 2 bases and the J segment 4 bases; nucleotides outside the gene matches: 10. This CDR3 has 17 amino acids. Germline V gene data show CDR1 as SGHTA and CDR2 as FQGNSA. The CDR3 loop is CASSLLSGRGRKNIQYF. In DNA, the CDR3 is TGTGCCAGCAGCTTACTGAGCGGGAGAGGGAGAAAAAACATTCAGTACTTC.

The chain employs TRBV7-2 and TRBJ2-7, with D perhaps matching TRBD2 (6 bases). V was shortened by 1 base and J by 2 bases, with 9 bases between the two germline ends. The CDR3 totals 14 residues. Germline CDR1 SGHTA, CDR2 FQGNSA. CDR3 bases: TGTGCCAGCAGCTTAGGTTGGGGGGCCTACGAGCAGTACTTC. Translation: CASSLGWGAYEQYF.

This rearrangement joins TRBV5-1 to TRBJ2-3; 7 bases match TRBD2. V was pared by 5 bases and J by 4 bases, with 10 bases of the junction left unmatched. The CDR3 has 15 amino acids. CDR1 and CDR2 from the germline V gene are SGHRS and YFSETQ. The CDR3, as DNA: TGCGCCAGCAGGCCCACGACTAGCATTTCAGATACGCAGTATTTT. Translated, it gives CASRPTTSISDTQYF. The variable domain in full, completed from reference TRBV5-1 and TRBJ2-3, reads KAGVTQTPRYLIKTRGQQVTLSCSPISGHRSVSWYQQTPGQGLQFLFEYFSETQRNKGNFPGRFSGRQFSNSRSEMNVSTLELGDSALYLCASRPTTSISDTQYFGPGTRLTVL.

The V call is TRBV5-4, the J call TRBJ1-2, with D possibly TRBD1 on 6 matching bases. In germline, CDR1 is SGHNT, CDR2 YYREEE (reference sequence). V shed 0 bases and J shed 4 bases, with 7 bases lying between them. The CDR3 spans 13 residues. The CDR3 DNA is TGTGCCAGCAGCTTGGACAGGGCCTATGGCTACACCTTC. This encodes CASSLDRAYGYTF.

The rearrangement links TRBV11-2 to TRBJ2-1, with 8 nucleotides matching TRBD2. J lost 8 bases, V lost 1 base, and 7 bases had no gene match. This CDR3 is 15 amino acids long. Germline CDR1 reads SGHAT; CDR2 reads FQNNGV. CDR3 sequence (DNA): TGTGCCAGCAGCTTAGTGGGGCGGGGGGACCATGAGCAGTTCTTC. The encoded protein is CASSLVGRGDHEQFF.

The chain carries TRBV29-1 and TRBJ1-1, with D possibly being TRBD1 (6 bases). The V and J ends lost 5 bases and 5 bases respectively, with 15 bases between them. This CDR3 contains 13 residues. Germline-derived CDR1 and CDR2 are SQVTM and ANQGSEA. The CDR3, as DNA: TGCAGCGTTAACCTCCGGGACATTACTGAAGCTTTCTTT. Protein sequence: CSVNLRDITEAFF.

The chain is built from TRBV18 and TRBJ2-7, with TRBD1 as a possible D gene (6 bases). The germline V and J ends were trimmed by 6 bases and 7 bases, with 22 bases remaining between them. The germline gives CDR1 KGHSH, CDR2 LQKENI. The CDR3 runs 15 residues. The CDR3 loop reads CASSLQPGQLNEQYF. The CDR3 DNA reads TGTGCCAGCTCCCTTCAGCCGGGACAACTTAATGAGCAGTACTTC.

The CDR3 reads CASSGWDRGLYTF. For the CDR3, the DNA is TGTGCCAGCAGCGGCTGGGACAGGGGCTTATACACCTTC. The V and J genes are TRBV7-9 and TRBJ1-2; 10 bases are shared with TRBD1. The CDR3 runs 13 residues. Unmatched junction bases numbered 8, after V lost 5 bases and J lost 11 bases. The germline CDR1 and CDR2 sequences are SEHNR and FQNEAQ (reference sequence). Based on the CDR3 plus reference TRBV7-9 and TRBJ1-2, the full variable domain is DTGVSQNPRHKITKRGQNVTFRCDPISEHNRLYWYRQTLGQGPEFLTYFQNEAQLEKSRLLSDRFSAERPKGSFSTLEIQRTEQGDSAMYLCASSGWDRGLYTFGSGTRLTVV.

As DNA, the CDR3 is TGTGCCAGCAGCGAGACTAGCGGGGGGATCCCCGGGGAGCTGTTTTTT. Translating it yields CASSETSGGIPGELFF. The V call is TRBV11-2, the J call TRBJ2-2, with TRBD2 identical over 13 bases. CDR3 length equals 16 residues. Germline CDR1 reads SGHAT; CDR2 reads FQNNGV. V shed 5 bases and J 6 bases; nucleotides not matched to a gene: 6.

The chain links TRBV3-1 (or the pseudogene TRBV3-2) to TRBJ2-7, with TRBD2 identical over 7 bases. The CDR3 has 15 residues. Losses at the gene ends were 5 bases for V and 2 bases for J; bases not matched to a gene: 9. Germline loops: CDR1 LGHDT, CDR2 YNNKEL (reference sequence). The DNA of the CDR3 is TGTGCCAGCAGCTCCGGCCCAGCGGGGACCTACGAGCAGTACTTC. It codes for CASSSGPAGTYEQYF.

There are a few counts of this clone. The chain recombines TRBV29-1 with TRBJ2-3; maybe TRBD2 (6 bases). Germline V gene data show CDR1 as SQVTM and CDR2 as ANQGSEA. The CDR3 runs 11 residues. Between the trimmed V and J ends, which lost 5 bases and 11 bases, there was a span of 14 bases. The CDR3 DNA reads as TGCAGCGTTCGTGAGGGAGGTGTGCAGTATTTT. Translation gives CSVREGGVQYF.

V gene TRBV5-6 combines with J gene TRBJ2-1; TRBD1 matches 7 bases. V lost 2 bases, J lost 5 bases, and 4 bases stayed unmatched. The length of the CDR3 is 14 residues. CDR1 and CDR2 from the germline V gene are SGHDT and YYEEEE. CDR3 sequence: CASSFGTENNEQFF. In DNA form, the CDR3 reads TGTGCCAGCAGCTTTGGGACAGAAAACAATGAGCAGTTCTTC.

The gene calls are TRBV6-5 and TRBJ1-6, with 8 bases fitting TRBD1. This CDR3 is built from 16 residues. The germline gives CDR1 MNHEY, CDR2 SVGAGI. V shed 2 bases, J shed 10 bases, and the junction held 10 bases outside the gene matches. The CDR3: CASSYRRTGFGSPLHF. The DNA for the CDR3 is TGTGCCAGCAGTTACCGGAGGACAGGGTTCGGGTCACCCCTCCACTTT.

The chain employs TRBV7-2 and TRBJ1-5, with D possibly matching TRBD1 (6 bases). In germline, CDR1 is SGHTA, CDR2 FQGNSA. V shed 5 bases and J shed 1 base, with 6 bases lying between them. The CDR3 consists of 13 residues. As DNA, the CDR3 is TGTGCCAGCAGCGGACAGAGCAATCAGCCCCAGCATTTT. Protein: CASSGQSNQPQHF.

The chain has TRBV28 and TRBJ1-2; D ambiguous. CDR1 is MDHEN, CDR2 SYDVKM, per germline. This CDR3 comprises 13 residues. V was trimmed by 3 bases and J by 2 bases, leaving 7 bases between them. CDR3 in amino acids: CASSFGSNYGYTF. In DNA, the CDR3 is TGTGCCAGCAGTTTCGGGTCCAACTATGGCTACACCTTC.

The rearrangement uses TRBV4-2 and TRBJ2-3; 10 bases line up with TRBD2. With V trimmed by 6 bases and J by 2 bases, 8 bases remained unmatched. Germline loops: CDR1 LGHNA, CDR2 YNFKEQ. The CDR3 extends over 16 amino acids. The CDR3 coding sequence is TGTGCCAGCAGACTGCGGACTAGCGGATACACAGATACGCAGTATTTT. It encodes CASRLRTSGYTDTQYF.